The 24 T cell receptor beta chains below come from one sample, sequenced in a study of cytomegalovirus exposure and HLA in healthy donors. Repertoires were generated with immunoSEQ multiplex PCR, while TCRdb's copy carries only in-frame clones and drops some. Of roughly 270,000 clones in the sample, more than 75% are singletons; the top ten hold about 0.99%. Sequenced: PBMCs. The receptors were gathered from a woman aged 18-29 years in good health and CMV-seronegative.

The chain carries TRBV6-4 and TRBJ2-1, with D maybe TRBD2 (6 bases). The germline gives CDR1 MRHNA, CDR2 SNTAGT. The CDR3 has 13 amino acids. V gave up 2 bases and J gave up 13 bases, with 15 bases separating them. CDR3 amino acids: CASSDRLGREQFF. The CDR3 coding sequence is TGTGCCAGCAGTGACAGGTTGGGGCGGGAACAGTTCTTC.

The V and J genes are TRBV6-1 and TRBJ1-4; 8 positions agree with TRBD1. V lost 6 bases and J lost 5; bases outside the gene matches: 5. The CDR3 runs 14 residues. In germline, CDR1 is MNHNS, CDR2 SASEGT. DNA of the CDR3: TGTGCCAGCAGCGGACAGGGCTGGAATGAAAAACTGTTTTTT. Translated: CASSGQGWNEKLFF.

This chain links TRBV10-2 with TRBJ1-2, with a tentative D call TRBD1 (6 bases). CDR1 WSHSY and CDR2 SAAADI come from the germline V gene. V lost 3 bases, J lost 4 bases, and 6 bases lay in between. This CDR3 contains 12 residues. The CDR3 DNA reads as TGCGCCAGCAGTGAACAGGGCTATGGCTACACCTTC. Protein sequence: CASSEQGYGYTF.

This sequence joins TRBV2 and TRBJ2-7, with 9 positions matching TRBD2. V lost 8 bases, J lost 2 bases, and 10 bases stayed unmatched. The germline V gene has CDR1 SNHLY and CDR2 FYNNEI. CDR3 length: 15 residues. CDR3 sequence: CASGVMREGPYEQYF. Here the CDR3 DNA reads TGTGCCAGCGGGGTGATGCGGGAGGGACCCTACGAGCAGTACTTC.

This chain uses TRBV7-8 with TRBJ2-7, with 13 bases that match TRBD2. V dropped 5 bases and J dropped 4; count of bases not matched to a gene: 8. CDR3 length: 16 residues. Germline CDR1 reads SGHVS; CDR2 reads FQNEAQ. The CDR3 coding sequence is TGTGCCAGCAGCCCTCTCCGGACTAGCGGGAGATACGAGCAGTACTTC. Translation: CASSPLRTSGRYEQYF.

The J gene is TRBJ1-2, the V gene TRBV4-1; 12 bases are shared with TRBD1. Germline V CDR1 and CDR2: MGHRA, YSYEKL. V shed 0 bases, J shed 4 bases, and the junction held 3 bases outside the gene matches. The CDR3 is made up of 16 amino acids. The CDR3 DNA reads as TGCGCCAGCAGCCAAGAGGGACAGGGGGCTTCCTATGGCTACACCTTC. Its protein product is CASSQEGQGASYGYTF.

V gene TRBV28 combines with J gene TRBJ2-1, with a possible D match to TRBD2 (5 bases). The germline gives CDR1 MDHEN, CDR2 SYDVKM. V shed 5 bases and J shed 4 bases, with 9 bases lying between them. The length of the CDR3 is 13 residues. This CDR3 reads CASSRTGYNEQFF. In DNA form, the CDR3 reads TGTGCCAGCAGTCGAACGGGGTACAATGAGCAGTTCTTC.

This clone was recorded once. The chain couples TRBV4-1 to TRBJ1-4; D might be TRBD1 (6 bases). V was pared by 0 bases and J by 7 bases, with 15 bases between. From germline, CDR1 is MGHRA and CDR2 YSYEKL. The CDR3 covers 16 residues. This CDR3 reads CASSQDRPGVREKLFF. The CDR3 nucleotides are TGCGCCAGCAGCCAAGATAGGCCAGGGGTACGTGAAAAACTGTTTTTT.

The chain uses TRBV27 and TRBJ2-2; 12 bases align to TRBD1. With 5 bases clipped from V and 5 bases from J, the junction kept 12 bases outside the gene matches. The CDR3 length is 18 residues. From germline, CDR1 is MNHEY and CDR2 SMNVEV (reference sequence). CDR3 DNA sequence: TGTGCCAGCAGTCCCCTCCGGGACAGGGGGCGGTGGACCGGGGAGCTGTTTTTT. Its translation: CASSPLRDRGRWTGELFF.

This clone was recorded once. The J gene is TRBJ2-3, the V gene TRBV9; D unclear. The CDR3 runs 16 residues. The ends were cut back, 3 bases at V and 4 bases at J, with 18 bases in the middle. Germline assignment: CDR1 SGDLS and CDR2 YYNGEE. CDR3 nucleotide sequence: TGTGCCAGCAGCGCAAATAACAAATTTACAGCAGATACGCAGTATTTT. It codes for CASSANNKFTADTQYF.

The chain has TRBV27 and TRBJ2-4; D is ambiguous. V was pared by 6 bases and J by 0 bases, with 6 bases between. The CDR3 is made up of 13 amino acids. Germline-derived CDR1 and CDR2 are MNHEY and SMNVEV (reference sequence). The CDR3 loop reads CASRTGAKNIQYF. CDR3 in DNA: TGTGCCAGCAGGACGGGAGCCAAAAACATTCAGTACTTC.

V and J are TRBV11-2 and TRBJ1-3, with D unresolved. Germline V CDR1 and CDR2: SGHAT, FQNNGV. The CDR3 loop spans 16 amino acids. V was pared by 1 base and J by 1 base, with 11 bases between. DNA of the CDR3: TGTGCCAGCAGCTTAGGTTCTACGGGTTCTGGAAACACCATATATTTT. Protein product: CASSLGSTGSGNTIYF.

The gene calls are TRBV28 and TRBJ1-1; D uncertain. The CDR3 is made up of 13 amino acids. Deletions cut 5 bases from V and 0 bases from J, with 7 bases between. Per germline, CDR1 MDHEN and CDR2 SYDVKM. The CDR3 DNA is TGTGCCAGCAGTGGGCCCTTGAACACTGAAGCTTTCTTT. Its translation is CASSGPLNTEAFF.

The chain combines TRBV29-1 with TRBJ2-2, with TRBD1 matching 8 bases. Germline V CDR1 and CDR2: SQVTM, ANQGSEA. Trimming removed 0 bases from V and 10 bases from J; junction bases left unmatched: 10. CDR3 length: 15 residues. The CDR3 protein is CSVEESGQGFEELFF. CDR3 DNA: TGCAGCGTTGAAGAGTCAGGACAGGGTTTCGAGGAGCTGTTTTTT.

The rearrangement joins TRBV5-6 to TRBJ1-1; 9 positions match TRBD1. Losses at the gene ends were 4 bases for V and 7 bases for J; bases not matched to a gene: 17. The length of the CDR3 is 17 residues. The germline gives CDR1 SGHDT, CDR2 YYEEEE. This chain's CDR3 is CASSAIRDRDVNFEAFF. CDR3 coding DNA: TGTGCCAGCAGCGCCATCCGGGACAGGGATGTCAATTTTGAAGCTTTCTTT.

The chain carries TRBV5-1 and TRBJ2-1; TRBD2 agrees at 13 bases. Germline CDR1 SGHRS, CDR2 YFSETQ. The CDR3 is 16 residues long. The trim removed 4 bases at V and 6 bases at J, leaving 7 bases unmatched. CDR3 coding DNA: TGCGCCAGCAGCCCGCGACTAGCGGGAGGCATCAATGAGCAGTTCTTC. This sequence encodes CASSPRLAGGINEQFF.

The chain couples TRBV7-3 to TRBJ2-5; 8 nucleotides agree with TRBD1. This CDR3 comprises 15 residues. V gave up 1 base and J gave up 5 bases; unmatched junction bases: 6. CDR1 is SGHTA, CDR2 FQGTGA, per germline. CDR3 sequence (DNA): TGTGCCAGCAGCTTAAGTGGACAGGGTTGGGAGACCCAGTACTTC. Amino acid sequence: CASSLSGQGWETQYF.

The V call is TRBV4-1, the J call TRBJ2-7, with D maybe TRBD2 (6 bases). V was clipped by 5 bases and J by 4 bases, with 18 bases between them. From germline, CDR1 is MGHRA and CDR2 YSYEKL. The CDR3 runs to 15 residues. The CDR3 sequence: CASSLGRDFQYEQYF. DNA for the CDR3: TGCGCCAGCAGCTTGGGTCGGGACTTCCAATACGAGCAGTACTTC.

This chain joins TRBV28 and TRBJ1-4; the match to TRBD1 covers 7 bases. V lost 5 bases, J lost 7 bases, and 7 bases stayed unmatched. The CDR3 is 14 residues long. The germline V gene has CDR1 MDHEN and CDR2 SYDVKM. The CDR3 loop reads CASSKPGGIEKLFF. CDR3 DNA: TGTGCCAGCAGTAAGCCAGGGGGGATTGAAAAACTGTTTTTT. Drawing the rest from reference TRBV28 and TRBJ1-4, the complete variable domain is DVKVTQSSRYLVKRTGEKVFLECVQDMDHENMFWYRQDPGLGLRLIYFSYDVKMKEKGDIPEGYSVSREKKERFSLILESASTNQTSMYLCASSKPGGIEKLFFGSGTQLSVL.

The chain employs TRBV5-1 and TRBJ2-5; 9 bases match TRBD1. Trimming at V came to 0 bases and at J to 2 bases, leaving 8 bases not matched to a gene. The CDR3 length is 17 residues. The germline V gene encodes CDR1 SGHRS and CDR2 YFSETQ. The CDR3 protein is CASSLGRRDRVQETQYF. The CDR3 DNA is TGCGCCAGCAGCTTGGGCCGCCGGGACAGGGTTCAAGAGACCCAGTACTTC.

This chain uses TRBV19 with TRBJ1-5, with D tentatively TRBD1 (6 bases). V was cut by 5 bases and J by 0 bases, with 11 bases left in between. The germline V gene encodes CDR1 LNHDA and CDR2 SQIVND (reference sequence). The CDR3 loop spans 15 amino acids. CDR3 in DNA: TGTGCCAGTAGTTTGGACAGATTTAGCAATCAGCCCCAGCATTTT. Translated: CASSLDRFSNQPQHF.

This chain uses TRBV2 with TRBJ1-1; D gene uncertain. V was shortened by 7 bases and J by 5 bases, with 8 bases between the two germline ends. CDR3 length: 11 residues. Germline V CDR1 and CDR2: SNHLY, FYNNEI. DNA for the CDR3: TGTGCCAGCATGATTGAGACTGAAGCTTTCTTT. Translated: CASMIETEAFF.

The J gene is TRBJ2-7, the V gene TRBV28, with TRBD2 as a possible D gene (6 bases). In germline, CDR1 is MDHEN, CDR2 SYDVKM. The CDR3 is 17 amino acids. V was shortened by 3 bases and J by 0 bases, with 18 bases between the two germline ends. The CDR3, as DNA: TGTGCCAGCAGTTTTCCGAGTAGCGGATTAAGCTCCTACGAGCAGTACTTC. Its protein is CASSFPSSGLSSYEQYF.

For the CDR3, the DNA is TGTGCCAGCAGTCCTTGGACAGGGGGCTCAAATGAGCAGTTCTTC. Translation gives CASSPWTGGSNEQFF. This chain connects TRBV28 to TRBJ2-1; 11 bases fit TRBD1. V dropped 5 bases and J dropped 7; count of bases not matched to a gene: 7. Germline assignment: CDR1 MDHEN and CDR2 SYDVKM. The CDR3 is made up of 15 amino acids.